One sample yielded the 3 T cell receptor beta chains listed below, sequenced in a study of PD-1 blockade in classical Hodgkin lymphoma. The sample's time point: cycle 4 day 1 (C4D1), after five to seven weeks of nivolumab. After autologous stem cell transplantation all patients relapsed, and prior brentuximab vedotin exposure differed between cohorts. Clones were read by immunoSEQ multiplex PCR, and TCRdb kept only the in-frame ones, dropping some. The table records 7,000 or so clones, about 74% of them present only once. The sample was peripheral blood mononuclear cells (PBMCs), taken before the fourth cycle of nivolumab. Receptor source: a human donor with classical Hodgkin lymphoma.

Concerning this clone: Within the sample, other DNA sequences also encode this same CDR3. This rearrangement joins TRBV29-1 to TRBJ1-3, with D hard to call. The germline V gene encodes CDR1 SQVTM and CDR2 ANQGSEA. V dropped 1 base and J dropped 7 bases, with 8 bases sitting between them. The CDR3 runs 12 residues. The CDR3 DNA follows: TGCAGCGTTGAAGTGACACTCAACACCATATATTTT. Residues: CSVEVTLNTIYF.

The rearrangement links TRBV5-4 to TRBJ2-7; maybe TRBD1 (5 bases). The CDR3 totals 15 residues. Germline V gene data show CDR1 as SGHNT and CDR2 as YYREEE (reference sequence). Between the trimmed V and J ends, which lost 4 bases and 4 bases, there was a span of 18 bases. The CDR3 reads CASSPKVGRNYEQYF. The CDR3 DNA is TGTGCCAGCAGCCCAAAGGTGGGGCGGAATTACGAGCAGTACTTC.

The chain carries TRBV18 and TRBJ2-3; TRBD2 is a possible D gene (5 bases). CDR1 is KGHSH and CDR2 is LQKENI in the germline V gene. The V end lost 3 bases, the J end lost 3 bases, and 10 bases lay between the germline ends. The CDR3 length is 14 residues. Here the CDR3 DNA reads TGTGCCAGCTCACCTCCTACTAGGACAGATACGCAGTATTTT. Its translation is CASSPPTRTDTQYF.